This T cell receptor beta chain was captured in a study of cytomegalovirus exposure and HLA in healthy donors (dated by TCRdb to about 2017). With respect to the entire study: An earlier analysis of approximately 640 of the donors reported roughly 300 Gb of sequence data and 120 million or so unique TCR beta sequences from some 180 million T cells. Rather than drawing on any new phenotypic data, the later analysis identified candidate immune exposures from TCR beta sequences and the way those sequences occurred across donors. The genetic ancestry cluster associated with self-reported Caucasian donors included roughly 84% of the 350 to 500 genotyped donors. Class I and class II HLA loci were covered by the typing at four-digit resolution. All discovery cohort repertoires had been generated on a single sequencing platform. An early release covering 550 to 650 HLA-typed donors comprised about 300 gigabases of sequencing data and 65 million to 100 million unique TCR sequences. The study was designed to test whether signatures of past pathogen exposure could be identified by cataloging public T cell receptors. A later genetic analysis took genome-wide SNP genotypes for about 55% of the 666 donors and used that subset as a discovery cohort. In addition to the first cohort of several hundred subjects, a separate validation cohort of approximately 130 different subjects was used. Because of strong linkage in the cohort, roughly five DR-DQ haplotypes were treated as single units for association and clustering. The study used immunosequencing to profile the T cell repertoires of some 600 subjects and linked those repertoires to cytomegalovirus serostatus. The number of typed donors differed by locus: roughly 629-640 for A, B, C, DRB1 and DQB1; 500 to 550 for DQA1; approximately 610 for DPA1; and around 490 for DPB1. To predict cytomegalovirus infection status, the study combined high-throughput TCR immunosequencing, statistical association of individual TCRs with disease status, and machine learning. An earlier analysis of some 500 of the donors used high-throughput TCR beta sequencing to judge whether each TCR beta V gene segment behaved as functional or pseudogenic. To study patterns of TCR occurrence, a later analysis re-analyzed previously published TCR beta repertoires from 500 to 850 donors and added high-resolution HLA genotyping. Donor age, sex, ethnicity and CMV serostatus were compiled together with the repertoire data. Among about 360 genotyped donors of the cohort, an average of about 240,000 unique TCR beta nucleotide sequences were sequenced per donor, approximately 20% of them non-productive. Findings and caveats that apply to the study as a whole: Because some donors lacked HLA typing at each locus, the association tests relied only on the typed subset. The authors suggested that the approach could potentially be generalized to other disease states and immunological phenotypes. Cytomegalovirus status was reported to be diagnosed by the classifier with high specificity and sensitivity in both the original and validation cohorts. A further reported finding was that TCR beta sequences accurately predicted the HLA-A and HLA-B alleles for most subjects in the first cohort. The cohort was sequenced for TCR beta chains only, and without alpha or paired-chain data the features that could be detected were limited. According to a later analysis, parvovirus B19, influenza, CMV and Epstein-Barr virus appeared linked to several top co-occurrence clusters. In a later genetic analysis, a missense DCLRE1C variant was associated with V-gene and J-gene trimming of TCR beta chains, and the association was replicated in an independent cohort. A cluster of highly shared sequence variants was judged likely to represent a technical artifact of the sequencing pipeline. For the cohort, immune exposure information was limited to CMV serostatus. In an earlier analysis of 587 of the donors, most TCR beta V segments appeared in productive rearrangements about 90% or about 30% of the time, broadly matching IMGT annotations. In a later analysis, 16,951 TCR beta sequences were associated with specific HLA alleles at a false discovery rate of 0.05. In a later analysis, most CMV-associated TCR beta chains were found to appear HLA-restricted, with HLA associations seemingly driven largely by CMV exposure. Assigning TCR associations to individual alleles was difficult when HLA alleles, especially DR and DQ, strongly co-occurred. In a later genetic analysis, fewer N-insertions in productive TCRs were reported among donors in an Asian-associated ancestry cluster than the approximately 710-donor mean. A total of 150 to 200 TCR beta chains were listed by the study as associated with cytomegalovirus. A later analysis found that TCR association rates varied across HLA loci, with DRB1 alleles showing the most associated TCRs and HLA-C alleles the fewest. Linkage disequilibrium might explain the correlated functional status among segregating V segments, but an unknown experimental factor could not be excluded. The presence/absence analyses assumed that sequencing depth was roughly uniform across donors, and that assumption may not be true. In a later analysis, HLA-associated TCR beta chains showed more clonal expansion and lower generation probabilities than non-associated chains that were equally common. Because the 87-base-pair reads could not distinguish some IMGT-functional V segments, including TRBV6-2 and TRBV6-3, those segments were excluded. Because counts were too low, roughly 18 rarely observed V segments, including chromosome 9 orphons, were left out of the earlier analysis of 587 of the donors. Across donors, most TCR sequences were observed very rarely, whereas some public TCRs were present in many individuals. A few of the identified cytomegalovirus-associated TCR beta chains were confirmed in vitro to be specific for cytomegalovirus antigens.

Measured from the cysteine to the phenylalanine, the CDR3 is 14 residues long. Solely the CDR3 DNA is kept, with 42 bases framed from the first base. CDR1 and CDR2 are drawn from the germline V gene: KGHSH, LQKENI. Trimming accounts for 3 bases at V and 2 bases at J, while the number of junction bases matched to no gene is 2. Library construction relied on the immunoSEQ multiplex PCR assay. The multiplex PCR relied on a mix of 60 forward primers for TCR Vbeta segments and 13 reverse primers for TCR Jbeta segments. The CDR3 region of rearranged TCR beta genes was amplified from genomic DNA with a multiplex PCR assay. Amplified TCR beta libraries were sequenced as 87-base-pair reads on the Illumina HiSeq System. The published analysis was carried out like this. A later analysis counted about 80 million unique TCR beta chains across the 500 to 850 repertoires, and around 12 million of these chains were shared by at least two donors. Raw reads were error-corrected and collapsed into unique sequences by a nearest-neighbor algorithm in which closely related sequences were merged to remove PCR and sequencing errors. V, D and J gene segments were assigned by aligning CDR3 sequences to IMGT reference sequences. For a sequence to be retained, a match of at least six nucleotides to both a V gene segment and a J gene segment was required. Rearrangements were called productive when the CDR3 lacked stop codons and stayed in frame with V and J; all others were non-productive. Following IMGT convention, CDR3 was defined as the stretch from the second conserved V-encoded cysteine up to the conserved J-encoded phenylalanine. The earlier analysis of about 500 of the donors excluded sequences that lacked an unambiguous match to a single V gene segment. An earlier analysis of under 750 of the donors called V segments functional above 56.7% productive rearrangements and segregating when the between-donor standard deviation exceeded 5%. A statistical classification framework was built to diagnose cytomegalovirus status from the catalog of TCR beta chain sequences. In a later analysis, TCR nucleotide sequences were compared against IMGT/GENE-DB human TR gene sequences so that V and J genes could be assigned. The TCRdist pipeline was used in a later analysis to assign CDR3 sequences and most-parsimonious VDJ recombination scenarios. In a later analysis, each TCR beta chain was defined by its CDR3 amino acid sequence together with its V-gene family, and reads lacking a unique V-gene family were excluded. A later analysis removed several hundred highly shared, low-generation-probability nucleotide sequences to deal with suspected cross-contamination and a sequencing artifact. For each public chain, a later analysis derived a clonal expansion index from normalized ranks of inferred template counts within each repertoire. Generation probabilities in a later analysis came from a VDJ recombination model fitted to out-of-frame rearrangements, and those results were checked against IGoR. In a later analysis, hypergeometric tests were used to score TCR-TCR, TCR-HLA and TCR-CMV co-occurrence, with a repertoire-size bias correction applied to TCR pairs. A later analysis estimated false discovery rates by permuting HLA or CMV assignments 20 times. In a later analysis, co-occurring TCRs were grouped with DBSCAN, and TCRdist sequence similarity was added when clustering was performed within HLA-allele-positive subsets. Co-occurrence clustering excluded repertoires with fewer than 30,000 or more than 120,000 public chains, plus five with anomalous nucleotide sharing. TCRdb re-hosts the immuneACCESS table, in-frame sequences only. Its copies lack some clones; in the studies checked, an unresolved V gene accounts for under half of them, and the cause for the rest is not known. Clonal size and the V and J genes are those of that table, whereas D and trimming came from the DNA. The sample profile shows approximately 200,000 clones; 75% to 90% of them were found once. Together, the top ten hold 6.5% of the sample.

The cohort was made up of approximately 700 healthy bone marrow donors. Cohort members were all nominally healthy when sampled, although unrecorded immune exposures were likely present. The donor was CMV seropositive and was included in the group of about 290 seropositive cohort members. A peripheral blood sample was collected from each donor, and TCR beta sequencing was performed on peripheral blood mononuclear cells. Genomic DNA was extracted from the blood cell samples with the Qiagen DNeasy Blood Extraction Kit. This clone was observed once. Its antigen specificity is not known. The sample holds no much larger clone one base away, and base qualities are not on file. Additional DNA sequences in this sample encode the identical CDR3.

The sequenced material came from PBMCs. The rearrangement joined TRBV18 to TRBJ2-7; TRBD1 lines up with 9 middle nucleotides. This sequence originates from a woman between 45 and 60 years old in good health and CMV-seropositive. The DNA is TGTGCCAGCTCACCGGGACAGGGTCCCTACGAGCAGTACTTC. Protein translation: CASSPGQGPYEQYF.